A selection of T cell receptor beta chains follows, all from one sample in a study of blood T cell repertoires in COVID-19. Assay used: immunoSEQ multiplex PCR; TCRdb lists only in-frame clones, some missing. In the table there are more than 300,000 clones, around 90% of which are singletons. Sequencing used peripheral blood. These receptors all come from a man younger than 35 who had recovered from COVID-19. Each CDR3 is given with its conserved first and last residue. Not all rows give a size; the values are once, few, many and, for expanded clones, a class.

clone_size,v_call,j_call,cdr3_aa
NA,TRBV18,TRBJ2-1,CASSPGLGGHEQFF
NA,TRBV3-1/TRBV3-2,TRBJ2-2,CASSQRRTSGSMSGELFF
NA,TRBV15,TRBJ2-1,CATSRDAGDLYNEQFF
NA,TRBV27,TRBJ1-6,CASSRGGWNSPLHF
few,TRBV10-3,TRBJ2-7,CAISSGESYEQYF
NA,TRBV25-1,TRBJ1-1,CASSEFVGEAFF
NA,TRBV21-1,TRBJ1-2,CASSKSAGMDGYTF
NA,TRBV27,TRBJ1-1,CASSPGLLNTEAFF
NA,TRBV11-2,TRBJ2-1,CASSWALGQGVYNEQFF
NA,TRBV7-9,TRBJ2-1,CASSFVVSGTYNEQFF
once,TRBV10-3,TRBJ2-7,CAISEIIYEQYF
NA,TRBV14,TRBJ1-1,CASSQGHRDGAEAFF
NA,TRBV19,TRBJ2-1,CASTWSGRGGNEQFF
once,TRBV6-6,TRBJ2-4,CASSHRAMEKNIQYF
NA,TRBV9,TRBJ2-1,CASSYSSGSSYNEQFF
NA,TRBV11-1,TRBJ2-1,CASSSRGASADEQFF
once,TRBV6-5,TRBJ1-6,CASRTGTGGNSPLHF
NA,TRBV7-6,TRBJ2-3,CASSLGGTSNTDTQYF
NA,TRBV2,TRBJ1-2,CASRATGDYGYTF
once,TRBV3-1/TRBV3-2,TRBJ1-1,CASSQDYLNTEAFF
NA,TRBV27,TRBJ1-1,CASSTNRGSAFF
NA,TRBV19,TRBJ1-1,CASSTNTGTGGAFF